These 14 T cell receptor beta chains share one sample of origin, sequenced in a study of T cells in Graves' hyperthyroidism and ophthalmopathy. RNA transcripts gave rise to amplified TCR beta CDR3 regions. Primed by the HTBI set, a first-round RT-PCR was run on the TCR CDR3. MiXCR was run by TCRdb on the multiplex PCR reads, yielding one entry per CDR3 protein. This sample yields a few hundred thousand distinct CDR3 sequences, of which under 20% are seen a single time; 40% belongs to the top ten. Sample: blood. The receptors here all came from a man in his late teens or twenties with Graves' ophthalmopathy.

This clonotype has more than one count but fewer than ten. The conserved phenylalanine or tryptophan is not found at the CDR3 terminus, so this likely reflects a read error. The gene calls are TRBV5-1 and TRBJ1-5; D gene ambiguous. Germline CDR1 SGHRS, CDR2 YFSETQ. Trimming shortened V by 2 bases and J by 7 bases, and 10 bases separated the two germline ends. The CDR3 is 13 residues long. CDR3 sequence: CASSFDLNQPQHL. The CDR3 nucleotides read TGCGCCAGCAGCTTCGACCTCAACCAGCCCCAGCATCTT.

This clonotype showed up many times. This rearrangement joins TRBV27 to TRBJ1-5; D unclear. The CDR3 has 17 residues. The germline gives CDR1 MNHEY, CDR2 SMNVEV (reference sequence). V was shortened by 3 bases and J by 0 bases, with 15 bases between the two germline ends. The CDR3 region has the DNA TGTGCCAGCAGTTTGACGGACCCATGGGGTAGCAATCAGCCCCAGCATTTT. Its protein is CASSLTDPWGSNQPQHF.

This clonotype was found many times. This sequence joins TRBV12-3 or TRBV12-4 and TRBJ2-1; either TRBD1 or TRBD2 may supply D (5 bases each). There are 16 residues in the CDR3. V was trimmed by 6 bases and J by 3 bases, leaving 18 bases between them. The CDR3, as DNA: TGTGCCAGCAGGCGTTCCGCTGGGGGAAACTACAATGAGCAGTTCTTC. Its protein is CASRRSAGGNYNEQFF.

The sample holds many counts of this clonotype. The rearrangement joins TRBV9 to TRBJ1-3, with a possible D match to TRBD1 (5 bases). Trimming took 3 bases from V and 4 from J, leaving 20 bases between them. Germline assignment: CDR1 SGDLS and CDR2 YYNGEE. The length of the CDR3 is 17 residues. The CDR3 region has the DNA TGTGCCAGCAGCGCACGAAGTTTGGGGGGATCAGGAAACACCATATATTTT. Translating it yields CASSARSLGGSGNTIYF.

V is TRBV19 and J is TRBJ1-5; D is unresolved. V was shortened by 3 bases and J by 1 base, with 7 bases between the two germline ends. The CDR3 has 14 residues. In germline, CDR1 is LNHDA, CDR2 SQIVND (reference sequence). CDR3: CASSIGASNQPQHF. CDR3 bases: TGTGCCAGTAGTATCGGTGCGAGCAATCAGCCCCAGCATTTT.

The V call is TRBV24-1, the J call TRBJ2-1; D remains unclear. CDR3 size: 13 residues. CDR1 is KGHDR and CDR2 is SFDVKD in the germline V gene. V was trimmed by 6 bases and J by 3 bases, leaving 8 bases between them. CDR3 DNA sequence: TGTGCCACCAGTTCGACCAGCTACAATGAGCAGTTCTTC. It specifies CATSSTSYNEQFF.

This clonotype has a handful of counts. The CDR3 loop reads CASSQARGGEAFF. The CDR3, as DNA: TGCGCCAGCAGCCAAGCAAGGGGGGGTGAAGCTTTCTTT. This chain links TRBV4-1 with TRBJ1-1; possible D gene TRBD1, 6 bases. The V and J ends lost 1 base and 7 bases respectively, with 10 bases between them. CDR3 length equals 13 residues. CDR1 is MGHRA, CDR2 YSYEKL, per germline.

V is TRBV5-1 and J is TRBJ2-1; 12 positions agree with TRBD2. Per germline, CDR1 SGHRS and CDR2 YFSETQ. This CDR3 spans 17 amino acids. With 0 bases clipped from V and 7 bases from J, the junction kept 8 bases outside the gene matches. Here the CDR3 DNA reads TGCGCCAGCAGCTTGGAGGCTAGCGGGGGGGCCGGGAATGAGCAGTTCTTC. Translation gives CASSLEASGGAGNEQFF.

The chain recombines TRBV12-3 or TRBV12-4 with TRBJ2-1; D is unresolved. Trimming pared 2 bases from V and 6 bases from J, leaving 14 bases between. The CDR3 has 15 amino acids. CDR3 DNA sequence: TGTGCCAGCAGTTTATCGGTGTCTAGAGGCAATGAGCAGTTCTTC. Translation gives CASSLSVSRGNEQFF.

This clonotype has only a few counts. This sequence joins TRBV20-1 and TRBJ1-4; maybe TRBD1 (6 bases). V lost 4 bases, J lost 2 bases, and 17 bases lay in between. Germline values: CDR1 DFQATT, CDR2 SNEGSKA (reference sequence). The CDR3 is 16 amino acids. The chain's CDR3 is CSATIQGWGTNEKLFF. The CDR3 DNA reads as TGCAGTGCTACAATACAGGGTTGGGGGACTAATGAAAAACTGTTTTTT.

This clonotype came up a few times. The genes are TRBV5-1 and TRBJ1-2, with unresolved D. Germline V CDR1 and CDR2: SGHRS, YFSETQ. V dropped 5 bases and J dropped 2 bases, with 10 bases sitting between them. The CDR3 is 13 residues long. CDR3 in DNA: TGCGCCAGCAGGGCAGGCGTAAACTATGGCTACACCTTC. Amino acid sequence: CASRAGVNYGYTF.

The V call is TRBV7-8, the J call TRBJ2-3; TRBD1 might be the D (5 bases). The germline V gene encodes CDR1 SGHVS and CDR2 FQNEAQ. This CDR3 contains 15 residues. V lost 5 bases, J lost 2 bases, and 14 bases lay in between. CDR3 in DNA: TGTGCCAGCAGCCGTGGGGCGGCTTACACAGATACGCAGTATTTT. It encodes CASSRGAAYTDTQYF.

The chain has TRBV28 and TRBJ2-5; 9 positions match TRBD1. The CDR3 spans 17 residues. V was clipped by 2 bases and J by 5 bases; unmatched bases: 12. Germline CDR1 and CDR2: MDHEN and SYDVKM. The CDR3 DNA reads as TGTGCCAGCAGTTTAGGAACAGGGGGCGCGATTGGGGAGACCCAGTACTTC. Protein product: CASSLGTGGAIGETQYF.

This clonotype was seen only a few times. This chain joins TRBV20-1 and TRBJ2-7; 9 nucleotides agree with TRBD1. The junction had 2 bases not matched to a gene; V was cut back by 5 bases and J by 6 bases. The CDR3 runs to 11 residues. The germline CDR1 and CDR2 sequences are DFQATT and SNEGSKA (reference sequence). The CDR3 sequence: CSAGTGTEQYF. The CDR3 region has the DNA TGCAGTGCTGGGACAGGGACCGAGCAGTACTTC.